The TCR beta chain under discussion was sequenced for a study of CD8 T cells in Susac syndrome (dated by TCRdb to the late 2010s). Broadly, across the study: The study used repertoire sequencing to test whether antigen drove CD8+ T cell activation and differentiation in Susac syndrome. Clonality of the CD8+ T cell repertoire was compared between around eleven healthy donors, approximately 14 Susac syndrome patients and 15 or so multiple sclerosis patients.

RNA was extracted using the RNeasy kit, and roughly 0.5 to 1 microgram was reverse transcribed with random hexamers. The immunoSEQ multiplex PCR assay, covering 54 Vbeta and 13 Jbeta segments, was used to amplify TCR beta CDR3 regions. To correct PCR amplification bias, a synthetic template baseline was used for both primer optimization and computational correction. As for the authors' bioinformatics: Reads were annotated to V, D and J genes according to IMGT and were analyzed with immunoSEQ Analyzer, with only productive sequences retained. Clonality was calculated as one minus the Shannon entropy normalized by log2 of the number of productive unique sequences. For each patient and control, public and private clones were evaluated among the 100 most prevalent clones. A clone was defined as Susac-specific if it was absent from the healthy and MS cohorts, from some 1,100 published viral clones and from other ImmuneACCESS disease sequences. The public reads were reanalyzed by TCRdb: fastp trimming at Q25, MiXCR alignment, in-frame beta chains only. A single entry per CDR3 protein holds the most common genes and DNA from its merged rows. For this entry, the V and J calls and clone size follow TCRdb and not the study's own pipeline. Counted in this sample were hundreds of thousands of distinct CDR3 sequences; around nine tenths of them appeared once. Jointly, the top ten make up 0.18% of the sample.

The research as a whole found: The TCR sequencing and HLA analysis was acknowledged to have included a relatively small number of individuals.

A word on this clonotype: No cognate antigen has been identified for it. Within one base of it there is no much larger clone, and no base qualities were kept.

Peripheral blood CD8+ and CD4+ T cells from healthy donors, Susac syndrome patients and multiple sclerosis patients were profiled using high-throughput TCR beta sequencing. The multiple sclerosis controls were treatment-naive patients who had stable or active relapsing-remitting disease and met the revised McDonald criteria. CD8+ TEMRA cells were enriched by FACS, while bulk CD8+ and CD4+ T cells were purified by magnetic negative isolation. Blood was drawn into EDTA tubes, processed within 24 hours, and PBMCs were isolated by density gradient centrifugation. PBMCs intended for TCR sequencing were cryopreserved in liquid nitrogen and were subsequently thawed in a 37 degrees C water bath. A purity of at least 90% was achieved for sorted or isolated CD4+, CD8+ and CD8+ TEMRA cells. The germline V gene sets CDR1 to SNHLY and CDR2 to FYNNEI. V sheds 6 bases and J sheds 6 bases, leaving 12 bases between their ends. The CDR3 starts with the cysteine, ends with the phenylalanine, and has 13 residues. Only the CDR3 DNA is retained, 39 bases long and in frame from the first base.

The V gene is TRBV2 and the J gene is TRBJ2-1; D gene: possibly TRBD2, on 7 matching bases. The sample taken for sequencing was CD8+ T cells from PBMCs. The receptor was derived from a human donor with multiple sclerosis. The sequence in DNA is TGTGCCAGCAGGGGGGGGCTCGTCAATGAGCAGTTCTTC. The encoded protein is CASRGGLVNEQFF.